The T cell receptor (beta chain) described here comes from a study of blood T cells in healthy people across ages. On this clonotype: A much more abundant neighbour one base away suggests this may be a read error.

Those donating, healthy Caucasian individuals from Russia, were aged roughly 6 to 100. This CDR3 comprises 13 residues. Germline V lookup: CDR1 LGHDT, CDR2 YNNKEL (reference sequence). The use of a sample-barcoded 5' primer and a J-beta primer mix characterized a second PCR of 7 to 11 cycles. TCRdb itself ran the 5' RACE reads through MiXCR, one entry per CDR3 protein. The repertoire holds about 640,000 distinct CDR3 sequences, approximately 30% seen once, with about 15% in the top ten. This chain links TRBV3-1 with TRBJ1-2; TRBD1 is a possible D gene (5 bases). The source material was blood. The receptor was derived from a woman aged 80 or over in good health. The CDR3 reads CANSPRPGRGYTF. The CDR3 coding sequence is TGTGCCAACAGCCCGCGACCAGGGCGAGGCTACACCTTC.